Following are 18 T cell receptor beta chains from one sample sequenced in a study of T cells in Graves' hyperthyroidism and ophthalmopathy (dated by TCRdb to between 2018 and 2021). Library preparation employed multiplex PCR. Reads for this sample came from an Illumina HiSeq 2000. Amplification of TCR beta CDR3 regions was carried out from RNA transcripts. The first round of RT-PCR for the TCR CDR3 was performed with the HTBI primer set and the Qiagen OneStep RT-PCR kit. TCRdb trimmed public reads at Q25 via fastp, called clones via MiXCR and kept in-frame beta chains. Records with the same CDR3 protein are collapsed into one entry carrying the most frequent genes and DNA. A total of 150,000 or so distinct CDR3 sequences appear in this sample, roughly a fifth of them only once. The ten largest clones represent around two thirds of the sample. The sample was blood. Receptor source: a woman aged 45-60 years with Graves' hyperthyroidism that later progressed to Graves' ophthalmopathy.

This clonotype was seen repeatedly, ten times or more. This CDR3 is CASSPRTTSTGELFF. CDR3 in DNA: TGCGCCAGCAGCCCTCGAACGACTAGCACCGGGGAGCTGTTTTTT. This sequence joins TRBV5-1 and TRBJ2-2; TRBD2 is a possible D gene (6 bases). Germline-derived CDR1 and CDR2 are SGHRS and YFSETQ. The CDR3 spans 15 residues. Deletions cut 4 bases from V and 4 bases from J, with 14 bases between.

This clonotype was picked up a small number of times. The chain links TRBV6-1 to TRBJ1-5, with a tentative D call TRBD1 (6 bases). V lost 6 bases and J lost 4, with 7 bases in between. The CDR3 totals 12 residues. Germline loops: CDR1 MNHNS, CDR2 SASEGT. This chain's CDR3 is CASRQGNQPQHF. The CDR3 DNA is TGTGCCAGCAGACAGGGAAATCAGCCCCAGCATTTT.

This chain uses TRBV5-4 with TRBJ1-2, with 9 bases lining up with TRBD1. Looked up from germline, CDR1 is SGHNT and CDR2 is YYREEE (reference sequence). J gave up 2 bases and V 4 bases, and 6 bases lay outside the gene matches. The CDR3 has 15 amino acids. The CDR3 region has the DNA TGTGCCAGCAGCACTATGGACAGGGGAAACTATGGCTACACCTTC. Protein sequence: CASSTMDRGNYGYTF. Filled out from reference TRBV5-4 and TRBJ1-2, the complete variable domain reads ETGVTQSPTHLIKTRGQQVTLRCSSQSGHNTVSWYQQALGQGPQFIFQYYREEENGRGNFPPRFSGLQFPNYSSELNVNALELDDSALYLCASSTMDRGNYGYTFGSGTRLTVV.

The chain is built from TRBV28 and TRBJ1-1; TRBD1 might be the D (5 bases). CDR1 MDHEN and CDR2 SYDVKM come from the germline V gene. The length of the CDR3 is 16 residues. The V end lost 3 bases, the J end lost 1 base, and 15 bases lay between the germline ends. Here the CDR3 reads CASSFPGRGGNTEAFF. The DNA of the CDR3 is TGTGCCAGCAGTTTCCCTGGACGGGGGGGGAACACTGAAGCTTTCTTT.

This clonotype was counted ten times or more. CDR3 protein: CASSSAGGFTGELFF. The CDR3 region has the DNA TGTGCCAGCAGTTCAGCGGGGGGTTTCACCGGGGAGCTGTTTTTT. The rearrangement links TRBV12-3 or TRBV12-4 to TRBJ2-2; 9 positions match TRBD2. The CDR3 totals 15 residues. The V and J ends lost 4 bases and 4 bases, in that order; junction bases with no gene match: 4.

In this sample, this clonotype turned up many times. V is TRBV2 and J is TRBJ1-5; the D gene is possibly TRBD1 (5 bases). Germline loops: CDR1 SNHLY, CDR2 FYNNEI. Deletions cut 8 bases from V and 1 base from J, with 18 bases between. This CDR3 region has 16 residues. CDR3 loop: CASASRGKGSNQPQHF. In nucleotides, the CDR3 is TGTGCCAGCGCCTCCCGAGGGAAGGGGAGCAATCAGCCCCAGCATTTT.

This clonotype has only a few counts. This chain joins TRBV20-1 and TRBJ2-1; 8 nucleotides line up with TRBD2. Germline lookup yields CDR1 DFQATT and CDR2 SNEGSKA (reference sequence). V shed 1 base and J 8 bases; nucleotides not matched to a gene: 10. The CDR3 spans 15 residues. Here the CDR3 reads CSARVGLAGGHEQFF. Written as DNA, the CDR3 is TGCAGTGCTAGAGTAGGGCTAGCGGGCGGCCATGAGCAGTTCTTC.

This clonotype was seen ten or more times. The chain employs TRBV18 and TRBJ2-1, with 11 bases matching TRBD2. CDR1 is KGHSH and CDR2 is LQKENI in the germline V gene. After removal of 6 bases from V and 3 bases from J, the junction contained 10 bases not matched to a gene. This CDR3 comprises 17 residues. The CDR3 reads CASSQALTSGNYNEQFF. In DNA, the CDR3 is TGTGCCAGCTCGCAAGCCCTGACTAGCGGGAACTACAATGAGCAGTTCTTC.

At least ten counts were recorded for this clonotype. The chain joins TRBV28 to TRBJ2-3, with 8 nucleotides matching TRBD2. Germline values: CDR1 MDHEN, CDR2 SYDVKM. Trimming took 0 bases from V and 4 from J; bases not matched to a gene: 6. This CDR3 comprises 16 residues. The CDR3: CASSLWSGGPADTQYF. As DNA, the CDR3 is TGTGCCAGCAGTTTATGGTCGGGAGGGCCGGCAGATACGCAGTATTTT. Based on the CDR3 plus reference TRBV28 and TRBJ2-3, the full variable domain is DVKVTQSSRYLVKRTGEKVFLECVQDMDHENMFWYRQDPGLGLRLIYFSYDVKMKEKGDIPEGYSVSREKKERFSLILESASTNQTSMYLCASSLWSGGPADTQYFGPGTRLTVL.

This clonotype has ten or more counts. CDR3 protein: CASSQLLAPGSPNEQFF. The CDR3 DNA sequence: TGTGCCAGCAGCCAATTATTAGCGCCTGGTTCTCCCAATGAGCAGTTCTTC. The chain has TRBV14 and TRBJ2-1, with D perhaps matching TRBD2 (5 bases). V was pared by 2 bases and J by 6 bases, with 20 bases between. CDR1 and CDR2 from the germline V gene are SGHDN and FVKESK. The length of the CDR3 is 17 residues. The full variable domain, in which reference TRBV14 and TRBJ2-1 provide the parts outside the CDR3, is EAGVTQFPSHSVIEKGQTVTLRCDPISGHDNLYWYRRVMGKEIKFLLHFVKESKQDESGMPNNRFLAERTGGTYSTLKVQPAELEDSGVYFCASSQLLAPGSPNEQFFGPGTRLTVL.

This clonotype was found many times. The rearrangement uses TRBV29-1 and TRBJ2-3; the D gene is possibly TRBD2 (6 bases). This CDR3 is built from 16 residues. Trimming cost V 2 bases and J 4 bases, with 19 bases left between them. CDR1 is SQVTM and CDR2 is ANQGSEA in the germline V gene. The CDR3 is CSVESWRDRGADTQYF. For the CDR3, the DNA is TGCAGCGTTGAAAGCTGGCGGGATAGAGGCGCAGATACGCAGTATTTT.

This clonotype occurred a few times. CDR3 amino acids: CASSQMGLAGDYEQYF. The CDR3 nucleotides are TGTGCCAGCAGCCAGATGGGACTAGCGGGAGACTACGAGCAGTACTTC. This rearrangement joins TRBV4-2 to TRBJ2-7; 14 bases line up with TRBD2. V lost 3 bases to trimming and J lost 3 bases; unmatched junction nucleotides: 4. The germline CDR1 and CDR2 sequences are LGHNA and YNFKEQ. The CDR3 has 16 amino acids.

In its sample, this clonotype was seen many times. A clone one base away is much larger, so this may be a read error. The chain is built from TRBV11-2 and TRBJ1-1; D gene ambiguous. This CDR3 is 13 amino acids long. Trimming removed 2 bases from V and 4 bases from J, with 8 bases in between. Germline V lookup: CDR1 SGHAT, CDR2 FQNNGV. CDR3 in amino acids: CASSLRQSTEAFF. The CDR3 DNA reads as TGTGCCAGCAGCTTAAGGCAGAGCACTGAAGCTTTCTTT.

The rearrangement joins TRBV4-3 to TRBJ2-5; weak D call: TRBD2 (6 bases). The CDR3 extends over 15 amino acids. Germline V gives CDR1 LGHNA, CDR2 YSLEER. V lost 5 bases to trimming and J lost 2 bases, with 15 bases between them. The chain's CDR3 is CASSRGQGGQETQYF. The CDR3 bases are TGCGCCAGCAGCAGAGGGCAGGGAGGACAAGAGACCCAGTACTTC.

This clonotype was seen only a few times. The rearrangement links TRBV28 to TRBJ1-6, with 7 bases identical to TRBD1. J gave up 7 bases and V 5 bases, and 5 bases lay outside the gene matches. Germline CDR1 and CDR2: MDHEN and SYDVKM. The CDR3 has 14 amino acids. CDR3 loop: CASSAPGQNSPLHF. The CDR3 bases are TGTGCCAGCAGTGCCCCGGGACAGAATTCACCCCTCCACTTT.

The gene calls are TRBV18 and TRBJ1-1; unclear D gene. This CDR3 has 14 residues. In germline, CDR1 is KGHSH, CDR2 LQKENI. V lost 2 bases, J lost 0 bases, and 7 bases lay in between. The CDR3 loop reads CASSPKGLNTEAFF. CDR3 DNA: TGTGCCAGCTCACCAAAGGGTTTGAACACTGAAGCTTTCTTT.

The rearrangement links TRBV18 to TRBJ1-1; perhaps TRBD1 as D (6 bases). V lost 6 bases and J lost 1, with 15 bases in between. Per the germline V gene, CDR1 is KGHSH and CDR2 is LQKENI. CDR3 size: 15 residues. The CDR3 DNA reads TGTGCCAGCTCCTCCCGACAGGCAAGGAACACTGAAGCTTTCTTT. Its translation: CASSSRQARNTEAFF. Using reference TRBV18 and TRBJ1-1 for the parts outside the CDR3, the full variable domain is NAGVMQNPRHLVRRRGQEARLRCSPMKGHSHVYWYRQLPEEGLKFMVYLQKENIIDESGMPKERFSAEFPKEGPSILRIQQVVRGDSAAYFCASSSRQARNTEAFFGQGTRLTVV.

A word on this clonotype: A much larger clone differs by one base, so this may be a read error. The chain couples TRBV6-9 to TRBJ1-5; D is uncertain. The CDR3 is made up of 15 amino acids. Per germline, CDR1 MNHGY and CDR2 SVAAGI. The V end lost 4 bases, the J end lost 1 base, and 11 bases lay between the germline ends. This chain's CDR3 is CASSCRRESNQPQHF. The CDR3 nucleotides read TGTGCCAGCAGTTGTCGGAGAGAGAGCAATCAGCCCCAGCATTTT.